The clone carrying this T cell receptor beta chain appeared once. The germline gene is not matched at one end of the junction; a read error may be the cause. Original handling: Amplified reference gene primers provided the basis for estimating nucleated cell counts. The data were produced by immunoSEQ multiplex PCR, yet TCRdb's version contains in-frame clones alone and is incomplete. That table furnishes V, J and clone size, whereas the DNA furnished D and trimming. The sample gives some 60,000 clones, 70% to 90% of which show up once; about 7.4% is in the top ten. The V gene's germline CDR1 is SSHAT and CDR2 FNYEAQ (reference sequence). The CDR3 is 16 residues long. The sample is drawn from a study of blood T cell repertoires in COVID-19. Study information: Sites in the United States, Italy and Spain provided acute and convalescent COVID-19 samples. PBMCs, B-cell-depleted T cells, or T cells were the source of the cDNA or gDNA that made up the material.

Sequencing used peripheral blood. This clonotype was sampled from a human donor with active COVID-19. The donor label of this sample is uncertain. The gene calls are TRBV7-7 and TRBJ2-1, with D possibly TRBD2 on 5 matching bases. DNA of the CDR3: TGTGCTAGCAGCCGAGGGAACCTTTTCACCGGGAATGAGCAGTTCTTC. Translated, it gives CASSRGNLFTGNEQFF.